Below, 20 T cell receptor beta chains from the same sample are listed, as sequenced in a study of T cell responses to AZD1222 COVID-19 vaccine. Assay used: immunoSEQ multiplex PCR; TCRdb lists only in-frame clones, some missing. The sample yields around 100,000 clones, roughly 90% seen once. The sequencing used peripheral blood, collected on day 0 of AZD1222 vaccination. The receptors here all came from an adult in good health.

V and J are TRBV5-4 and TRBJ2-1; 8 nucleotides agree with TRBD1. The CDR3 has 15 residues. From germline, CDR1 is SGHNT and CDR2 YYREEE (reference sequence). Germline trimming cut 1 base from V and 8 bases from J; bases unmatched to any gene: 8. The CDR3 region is CASSLIKDRVDEQFF. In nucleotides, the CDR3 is TGTGCCAGCAGCTTGATCAAGGACAGGGTCGATGAGCAGTTCTTC.

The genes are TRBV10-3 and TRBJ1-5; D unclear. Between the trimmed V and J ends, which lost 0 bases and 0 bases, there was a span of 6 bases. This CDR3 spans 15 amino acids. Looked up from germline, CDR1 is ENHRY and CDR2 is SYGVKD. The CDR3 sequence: CAISESGGSNQPQHF. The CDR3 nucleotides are TGTGCCATCAGTGAGTCGGGCGGTAGCAATCAGCCCCAGCATTTT.

DNA for the CDR3: TGTGCCAGCAGCTTCCAGGACGGGTACTATGGCTACACCTTC. Its protein product is CASSFQDGYYGYTF. This chain uses TRBV6-6 with TRBJ1-2, with D hard to call. This CDR3 region has 14 residues. The V end lost 6 bases, the J end lost 3 bases, and 14 bases lay between the germline ends. Germline V lookup: CDR1 MNHNY, CDR2 SVGAGI (reference sequence).

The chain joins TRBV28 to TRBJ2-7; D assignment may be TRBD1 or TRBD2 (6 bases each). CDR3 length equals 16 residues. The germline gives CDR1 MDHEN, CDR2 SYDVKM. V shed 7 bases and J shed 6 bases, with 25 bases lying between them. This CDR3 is CASTPLRGRNPLEQYF. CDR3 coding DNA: TGTGCCAGCACCCCTCTACGGGGGCGCAACCCTCTCGAGCAGTACTTC.

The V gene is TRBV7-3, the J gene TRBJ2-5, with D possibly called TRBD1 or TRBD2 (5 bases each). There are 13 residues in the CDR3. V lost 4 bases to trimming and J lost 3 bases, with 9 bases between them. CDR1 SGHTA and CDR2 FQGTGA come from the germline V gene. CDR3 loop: CASSSGPKETQYF. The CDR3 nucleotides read TGTGCCAGCAGCTCGGGACCCAAAGAGACCCAGTACTTC.

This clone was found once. The CDR3 nucleotides read TGTGCCACCAGTGATTTTTTGGGAGCCGGGGAGCTGTTTTTT. Translation: CATSDFLGAGELFF. The chain uses TRBV24-1 and TRBJ2-2; D might be TRBD2 (5 bases). Germline V gives CDR1 KGHDR, CDR2 SFDVKD. Trimming left V 1 base short and J 6 bases short, with 8 bases between. CDR3 length: 14 residues.

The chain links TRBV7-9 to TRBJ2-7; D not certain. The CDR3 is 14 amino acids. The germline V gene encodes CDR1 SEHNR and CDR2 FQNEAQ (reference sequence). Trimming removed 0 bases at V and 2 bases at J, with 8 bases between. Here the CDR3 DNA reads TGTGCCAGCAGCTTAGCAGCCAGAACCTACGAGCAGTACTTC. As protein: CASSLAARTYEQYF.

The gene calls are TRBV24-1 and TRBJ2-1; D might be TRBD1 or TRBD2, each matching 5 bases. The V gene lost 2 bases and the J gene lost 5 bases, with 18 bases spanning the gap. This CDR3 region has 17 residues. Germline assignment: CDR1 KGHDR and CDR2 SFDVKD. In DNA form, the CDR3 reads TGTGCCACCAGTGATTCTTGGGGACCACAGAGGGACAATGAGCAGTTCTTC. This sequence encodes CATSDSWGPQRDNEQFF.

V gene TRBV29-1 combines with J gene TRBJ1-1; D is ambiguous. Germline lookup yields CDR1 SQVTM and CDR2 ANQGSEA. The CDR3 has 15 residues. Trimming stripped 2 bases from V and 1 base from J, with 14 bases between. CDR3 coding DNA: TGCAGCGTTGAATGGTTTACGGGCCCGAACACTGAAGCTTTCTTT. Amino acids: CSVEWFTGPNTEAFF. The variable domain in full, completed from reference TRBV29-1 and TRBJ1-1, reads SAVISQKPSRDICQRGTSLTIQCQVDSQVTMMFWYRQQPGQSLTLIATANQGSEATYESGFVIDKFPISRPNLTFSTLTVSNMSPEDSSIYLCSVEWFTGPNTEAFFGQGTRLTVV.

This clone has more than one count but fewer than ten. Here the CDR3 reads CASSPVGGFYGYTF. The CDR3 coding sequence is TGTGCCAGCAGCCCCGTGGGGGGGTTCTATGGCTACACCTTC. The rearrangement links TRBV5-5 to TRBJ1-2; TRBD1 is a possible D gene (5 bases). The germline V and J ends were trimmed by 4 bases and 4 bases, with 14 bases remaining between them. This CDR3 has 14 amino acids. Germline V lookup: CDR1 SGHKS, CDR2 YYEKEE (reference sequence). Full variable domain (missing parts from reference TRBV5-5 and TRBJ1-2): DAGVTQSPTHLIKTRGQQVTLRCSPISGHKSVSWYQQVLGQGPQFIFQYYEKEERGRGNFPDRFSARQFPNYSSELNVNALLLGDSALYLCASSPVGGFYGYTFGSGTRLTVV.

The CDR3 sequence is CASSAPGQQETQYF. Written as DNA, the CDR3 is TGTGCCAGCAGTGCTCCGGGACAGCAAGAGACCCAGTACTTC. The genes are TRBV25-1 and TRBJ2-5; TRBD1 agrees at 7 bases. The CDR3 has 14 amino acids. Germline CDR1 and CDR2: MGHDK and SYGVNS. The trim removed 4 bases at V and 2 bases at J, leaving 4 bases unmatched.

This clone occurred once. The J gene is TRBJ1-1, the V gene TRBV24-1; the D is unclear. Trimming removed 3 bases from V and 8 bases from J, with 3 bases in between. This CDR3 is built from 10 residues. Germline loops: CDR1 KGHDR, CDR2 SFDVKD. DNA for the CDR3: TGTGCCACCAGTGATCCGGAAGCTTTCTTT. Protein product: CATSDPEAFF.

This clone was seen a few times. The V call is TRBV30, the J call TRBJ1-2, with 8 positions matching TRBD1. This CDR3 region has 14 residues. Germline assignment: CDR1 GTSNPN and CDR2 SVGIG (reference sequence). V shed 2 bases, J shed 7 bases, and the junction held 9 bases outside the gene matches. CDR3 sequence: CAWSPDQGAGGYTF. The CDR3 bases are TGTGCCTGGAGTCCCGACCAGGGGGCGGGTGGCTACACCTTC. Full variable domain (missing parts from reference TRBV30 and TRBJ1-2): SQTIHQWPATLVQPVGSPLSLECTVEGTSNPNLYWYRQAAGRGLQLLFYSVGIGQISSEVPQNLSASRPQDRQFILSSKKLLLSDSGFYLCAWSPDQGAGGYTFGSGTRLTVV.

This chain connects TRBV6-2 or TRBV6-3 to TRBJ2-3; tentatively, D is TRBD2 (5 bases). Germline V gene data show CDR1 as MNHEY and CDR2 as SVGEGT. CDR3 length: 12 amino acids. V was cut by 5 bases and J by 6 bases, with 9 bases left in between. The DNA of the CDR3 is TGTGCCAGCAGTCCCCCGGGGGATACGCAGTATTTT. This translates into CASSPPGDTQYF.

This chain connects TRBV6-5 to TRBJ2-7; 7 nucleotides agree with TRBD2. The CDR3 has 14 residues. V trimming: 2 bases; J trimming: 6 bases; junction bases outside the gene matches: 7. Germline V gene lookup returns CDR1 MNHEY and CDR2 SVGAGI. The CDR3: CASSYGAGALEQYF. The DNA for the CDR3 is TGTGCCAGCAGTTACGGTGCGGGAGCTCTCGAGCAGTACTTC.

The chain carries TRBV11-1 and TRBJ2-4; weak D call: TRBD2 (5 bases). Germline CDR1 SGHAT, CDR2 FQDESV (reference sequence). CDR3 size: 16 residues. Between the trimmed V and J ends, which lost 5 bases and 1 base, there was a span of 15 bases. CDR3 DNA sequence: TGTGCCAGCAGCCCAGAAGGGAGAGGGGCCAAAAACATTCAGTACTTC. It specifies CASSPEGRGAKNIQYF.

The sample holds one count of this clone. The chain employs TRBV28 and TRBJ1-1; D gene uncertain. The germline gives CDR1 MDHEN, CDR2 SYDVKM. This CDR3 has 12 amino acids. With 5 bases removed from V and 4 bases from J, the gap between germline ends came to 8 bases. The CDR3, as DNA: TGTGCCAGCAGTCCCCGGGTCACTGAAGCTTTCTTT. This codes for CASSPRVTEAFF.

The CDR3 loop reads CASSRLTRTAETGVGNQPQHF. The CDR3 region has the DNA TGTGCCAGTAGTAGACTAACCCGGACAGCCGAGACAGGAGTGGGCAATCAGCCCCAGCATTTT. This chain links TRBV19 with TRBJ1-5, with a possible D match to TRBD1 (6 bases). The CDR3 is 21 amino acids. V gave up 4 bases and J gave up 2 bases, with 30 bases separating them. CDR1 and CDR2 (germline): LNHDA, SQIVND (reference sequence).

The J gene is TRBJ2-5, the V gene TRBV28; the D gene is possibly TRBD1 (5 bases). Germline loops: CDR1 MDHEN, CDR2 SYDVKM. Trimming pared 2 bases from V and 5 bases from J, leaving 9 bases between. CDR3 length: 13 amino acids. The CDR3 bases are TGTGCCAGCAGTTTAAGGGGTGTTGAGACCCAGTACTTC. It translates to CASSLRGVETQYF.

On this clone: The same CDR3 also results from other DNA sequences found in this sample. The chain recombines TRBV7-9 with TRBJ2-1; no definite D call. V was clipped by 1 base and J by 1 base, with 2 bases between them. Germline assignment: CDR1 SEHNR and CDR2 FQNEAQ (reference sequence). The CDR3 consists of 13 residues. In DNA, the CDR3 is TGTGCCAGCAGCTTAGGGTCCTACAATGAGCAGTTCTTC. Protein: CASSLGSYNEQFF.